This section outlines one TCR beta chain sequence together with its context. Its target is unknown. The data were taken from a study of T cell responses to AZD1222 COVID-19 vaccine. The overall study: Analysis merged second doses at about 4 or about 12 weeks. Study observations and caveats: Epitopes outside B.1.351 and B.1.1.7 mutated regions reportedly drew nearly half of spike TCRs.

This table comes from immunoSEQ multiplex PCR, and its TCRdb copy is limited to in-frame clones, with some not included. The sample records 90,000 to 150,000 clones, 70% to 90% being singletons. V was cut by 6 bases and J by 0 bases, with 12 bases left in between. CDR1 MNHEY and CDR2 SVGAGI come from the germline V gene. CDR3 length equals 14 residues. The chain joins TRBV6-5 to TRBJ2-7, with D possibly TRBD2 on 7 matching bases. Sequencing was performed on peripheral blood, taken on day 0 of AZD1222 vaccination. The sequence came from an adult in good health. In nucleotides, the CDR3 is TGTGCCAGCAGGGACCGGGGGGCCTCCTACGAGCAGTACTTC. This encodes CASRDRGASYEQYF.